This T cell receptor beta chain originates from a study of beta chain features in type 1 diabetes. Overall study findings and caveats: Moderate yet significant TCRB CDR3 shortening was seen in Type 1 diabetes patients in all four CD4+ subsets.

As to this clone: Its antigen is unidentified.

Germline V lookup: CDR1 SGHRS, CDR2 YFSETQ. The CDR3 extends over 15 amino acids. The J segment lost 7 bases and the V segment lost 5 bases, leaving 4 bases of the junction unmatched. As every portion of the isolated RNA was reverse transcribed, the sequencing read expressed TCRB transcripts. Measured with immunoSEQ multiplex PCR; TCRdb has only the in-frame clones, and not every one. The table includes about 41,000 clones, about 68% detected once. The rearrangement links TRBV5-1 to TRBJ2-1; 15 bases are a match to TRBD2. The sequence was collected from a man aged 30 to 45 with type 1 diabetes. Some clones in this sample may be carry-over from other donors' samples. Sequencing was performed on Tregs from blood. CDR3: CASSPGLAGGNEQFF. The CDR3 bases are TGCGCCAGCAGTCCGGGACTAGCGGGGGGAAATGAGCAGTTCTTC.